The next 8 T cell receptor beta chains were all read from a single sample in a study of T-cell reconstitution after alpha-beta-depleted transplantation in children. Unique molecular identifiers were incorporated when the TCRbeta library was constructed. A single record per CDR3 protein comes from TCRdb applying MiXCR to the PCR reads. The sample contains 780,000 or so distinct CDR3 sequences, about 15% of which appear only once. Sequencing was performed on PBMCs, mostly from graft donor cells, taken 360 days after TCRalphabeta/CD19-depleted stem cell transplant. The receptors were sampled from a male patient aged 10 to 17 who had a stem cell transplant for acute lymphoblastic leukemia, so the T cells may come from the graft donor.

The sample holds a few counts of this clonotype. The gene calls are TRBV9 and TRBJ1-1; D gene unclear. The germline V and J ends were trimmed by 4 bases and 8 bases, with 15 bases remaining between them. Germline lookup yields CDR1 SGDLS and CDR2 YYNGEE. This CDR3 is 13 amino acids long. CDR3 coding DNA: TGTGCCAGCAGCCCACCTAGGGTGCCCGAAGCTTTCTTT. It encodes CASSPPRVPEAFF. The complete variable domain, with remaining parts taken from reference TRBV9 and TRBJ1-1, reads DSGVTQTPKHLITATGQRVTLRCSPRSGDLSVYWYQQSLDQGLQFLIQYYNGEERAKGNILERFSAQQFPDLHSELNLSSLELGDSALYFCASSPPRVPEAFFGQGTRLTVV.

Written as DNA, the CDR3 is TGCGCCAGCAGCCAGGCGGGCGGTAGCTCCTACGAGCAGTACTTC. It yields the protein CASSQAGGSSYEQYF. The chain recombines TRBV4-1 with TRBJ2-7; D might be TRBD2 (5 bases). Germline V gene sequence: CDR1 MGHRA, CDR2 YSYEKL. The CDR3 runs 15 residues. V was cut by 3 bases and J by 0 bases, with 12 bases left in between.

The genes are TRBV6-5 and TRBJ1-3; D is undetermined. The CDR3 has 14 residues. Germline V gene data show CDR1 as MNHEY and CDR2 as SVGAGI. Trimming stripped 2 bases from V and 1 base from J, with 6 bases between. The CDR3, as DNA: TGTGCCAGCAGTTACGGACGGTCTGGAAACACCATATATTTT. Residues: CASSYGRSGNTIYF.

Many counts were recorded for this clonotype. The CDR3 nucleotides read TGTGCCAGCAGAGAATACAATGAGCAGTTCTTC. It yields the protein CASREYNEQFF. This chain joins TRBV6-2 or TRBV6-3 and TRBJ2-1; D is uncertain. Germline V gives CDR1 MNHEY, CDR2 SVGEGT. The CDR3 is 11 amino acids. Trimming removed 6 bases at V and 4 bases at J, with 4 bases between.

The rearrangement joins TRBV29-1 to TRBJ2-1; TRBD1 agrees at 11 bases. After removal of 7 bases from V and 1 base from J, the junction contained 18 bases not matched to a gene. Germline CDR1 reads SQVTM; CDR2 reads ANQGSEA. The CDR3 extends over 19 amino acids. Written as DNA, the CDR3 is TGCAGCGGGAGAATAACCGGGACAGGGGGATTTGGGTCCTACAATGAGCAGTTCTTC. Its translation: CSGRITGTGGFGSYNEQFF.

The chain links TRBV7-7 to TRBJ2-2, with 11 nucleotides matching TRBD2. From germline, CDR1 is SSHAT and CDR2 FNYEAQ (reference sequence). This CDR3 is built from 18 residues. Trimming removed 5 bases from V and 4 bases from J; junction bases left unmatched: 12. CDR3 sequence (DNA): TGTGCCAGCAGCCCTACAGTAGCGGGAGGGCCAAGCACCGGGGAGCTGTTTTTT. This codes for CASSPTVAGGPSTGELFF.

The CDR3 nucleotides are TGCGCCAGCAGCCACCTAGGGAGGAGGGAGAGAGATACGCAGTATTTT. This gives the protein CASSHLGRRERDTQYF. The J gene is TRBJ2-3, the V gene TRBV4-1; perhaps TRBD2 as D (6 bases). The CDR3 runs to 16 residues. Trimming cost V 3 bases and J 5 bases, with 18 bases left between them. The V gene's germline CDR1 is MGHRA and CDR2 YSYEKL.

This chain uses TRBV7-7 with TRBJ2-1; 7 nucleotides align to TRBD2. The CDR3 is 17 amino acids. V shed 5 bases, J shed 0 bases, and the junction held 10 bases outside the gene matches. Germline lookup yields CDR1 SSHAT and CDR2 FNYEAQ (reference sequence). CDR3 sequence: CASSPVVGGSSYNEQFF. In DNA form, the CDR3 reads TGTGCCAGCAGCCCAGTGGTGGGAGGGAGCTCCTACAATGAGCAGTTCTTC. Filled out from reference TRBV7-7 and TRBJ2-1, the complete variable domain reads GAGVSQSPRYKVTKRGQDVTLRCDPISSHATLYWYQQALGQGPEFLTYFNYEAQPDKSGLPSDRFSAERPEGSISTLTIQRTEQRDSAMYRCASSPVVGGSSYNEQFFGPGTRLTVL.